The rows below give T cell receptor beta chains drawn from one sample of a study of T cells in Graves' hyperthyroidism and ophthalmopathy. MiXCR, applied by TCRdb to the multiplex PCR reads, yields one record per CDR3 protein. This sample carries roughly 500,000 distinct CDR3 sequences, about 15% of them seen once, and the ten largest clones take approximately 30%. Sequenced input: blood. All receptors come from a woman aged 25-40 years with Graves' ophthalmopathy. The CDR3 runs from the conserved cysteine through the conserved F or W. The order of the fields is D gene, CDR3 length, V gene, clone size, J gene, CDR3 protein, CDR3 DNA. The D gene is left open where the match is weak. Some rows mark clone size as missing; the rest say once, few, many or name a class of expanded clone.

>TRBD2|19|TRBV5-1|few|TRBJ2-2
CASSFETAGLARNTGELFF
TGCGCCAGCAGCTTCGAGACCGCCGGACTAGCTCGGAACACCGGGGAGCTGTTTTTT
>.|14|TRBV7-2|many|TRBJ1-2
CASSLVRGKEGYTF
TGTGCCAGCAGCTTAGTGCGGGGAAAGGAGGGCTACACCTTC
>TRBD2|15|TRBV27|.|TRBJ2-1
CASTLGTSGNNEQFF
TGTGCCAGTACTCTGGGGACTAGCGGAAACAATGAGCAGTTCTTC
>.|11|TRBV12-3/TRBV12-4|many|TRBJ2-5
CASSPRETQYF
TGTGCCAGCAGTCCGCGGGAGACCCAGTACTTC
>TRBD2|14|TRBV20-1|many|TRBJ2-7
CSARDQRGTYEQYF
TGCAGTGCTAGAGACCAGCGGGGGACCTACGAGCAGTACTTC
>TRBD2|16|TRBV20-1|many|TRBJ2-7
CSAGGSSGRAADEQYF
TGCAGTGCTGGGGGATCTAGCGGGAGGGCCGCGGACGAGCAGTACTTC
>TRBD2|16|TRBV5-8|.|TRBJ2-1
CASSKGTSGHHNEQFF
TGTGCCAGCAGCAAAGGGACTAGCGGGCATCACAATGAGCAGTTCTTC
>.|14|TRBV12-3/TRBV12-4|many|TRBJ1-1
CASSFQGRRAEAFF
TGTGCCAGCAGTTTCCAGGGGCGAAGGGCTGAAGCTTTCTTT
>.|14|TRBV6-2/TRBV6-3|few|TRBJ2-5
CASSYVAPPETQYF
TGTGCCAGCAGTTATGTTGCTCCCCCGGAGACCCAGTACTTC
>.|16|TRBV29-1|.|TRBJ2-6
CSVGGGQGTGANVLTF
TGCAGCGTGGGGGGGGGACAAGGTACTGGGGCCAACGTCCTGACTTTC
>TRBD2|16|TRBV30|.|TRBJ2-2
CAWNGFGGRETGELFF
TGTGCCTGGAATGGATTCGGCGGGAGGGAAACCGGGGAGCTGTTTTTT
>.|15|TRBV6-5|.|TRBJ2-6
CASSYESSGANVLTF
TGTGCCAGCAGTTACGAGAGCTCTGGGGCCAACGTCCTGACTTTC
>.|15|TRBV3-1|many|TRBJ2-5
CASSQEATPQETQYF
TGTGCCAGCAGCCAAGAGGCCACACCGCAAGAGACCCAGTACTTC
>.|16|TRBV7-6|.|TRBJ2-2
CASSPPGVPNTGELFF
TGTGCCAGCAGCCCCCCTGGGGTGCCGAACACCGGGGAGCTGTTTTTT